This T cell receptor (beta chain) originates from a study of regulatory T cells in long-lasting Graves disease. Study results and caveats: Only a small sample size was used, which may have cut accuracy.

This clonotype has a count of ten or more. Its antigen is not identified. Time point reported: newly diagnosed GD, antithyroid drugs for less than 3 months. Construction of the TCR library relied on RNA isolated from PBMCs. In this cohort, patients came from an endocrinology department located in Xi'an, China. Relying on iRepertoire HTBI primers and Arm-PCR of CDR3 regions, the team built TCR beta libraries. TCRdb re-analysed the multiplex PCR reads in MiXCR, keeping a single row per CDR3 protein. The repertoire holds under 450,000 distinct CDR3 sequences, with 12% as singletons. These same records also appear under a second study, on T cells in Graves' hyperthyroidism and ophthalmopathy.

The sequencing used peripheral blood mononuclear cells (PBMCs), collected at new diagnosis, from a patient treated with antithyroid drugs. The TCR was taken from a woman aged 18-29 years with Graves disease.

The CDR3 DNA is TGTGCCAGCAGCGTAGAAAACGGGGGTCCGGCAGATACGCAGTATTTT. It encodes CASSVENGGPADTQYF. V usage is TRBV13 and J usage is TRBJ2-3, with D possibly matching TRBD2 (6 bases). Germline assignment: CDR1 PRHDT and CDR2 FYEKMQ (reference sequence). The CDR3 consists of 16 residues. The V end lost 5 bases, the J end lost 4 bases, and 19 bases lay between the germline ends.